Reported below is one T cell receptor beta chain. With 7 bases removed from V and 2 bases from J, the gap between germline ends came to 11 bases. This CDR3 region has 13 residues. Germline V gene sequence: CDR1 MDHEN, CDR2 SYDVKM. Using immunoSEQ multiplex PCR, the repertoire was profiled, and TCRdb retains in-frame clones only, with some absent. The sample contains approximately 70,000 clones, around 81% of which appear only once. The sample originates from a study of T cells in localized non-small cell lung cancer. The chain uses TRBV28 and TRBJ2-5; possibly TRBD2 for D (6 bases). The receptor comes from a man aged 40 to 69 with stage II lung adenocarcinoma. Sequenced material: PBMCs, taken before any cancer treatment. CDR3 nucleotide sequence: TGTGCCAGCATCCAGGCGGGGCAAGAGACCCAGTACTTC. Translated, it gives CASIQAGQETQYF.